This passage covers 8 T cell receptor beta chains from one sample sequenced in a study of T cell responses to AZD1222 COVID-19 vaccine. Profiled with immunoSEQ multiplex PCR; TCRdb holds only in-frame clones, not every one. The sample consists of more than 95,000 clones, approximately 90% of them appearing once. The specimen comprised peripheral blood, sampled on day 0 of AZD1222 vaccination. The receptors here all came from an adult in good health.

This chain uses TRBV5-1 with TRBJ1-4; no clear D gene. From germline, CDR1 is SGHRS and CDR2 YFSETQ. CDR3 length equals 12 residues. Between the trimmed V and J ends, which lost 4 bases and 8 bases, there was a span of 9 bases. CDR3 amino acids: CASSTPGEKLFF. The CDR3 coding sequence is TGCGCCAGCAGCACTCCCGGCGAAAAACTGTTTTTT.

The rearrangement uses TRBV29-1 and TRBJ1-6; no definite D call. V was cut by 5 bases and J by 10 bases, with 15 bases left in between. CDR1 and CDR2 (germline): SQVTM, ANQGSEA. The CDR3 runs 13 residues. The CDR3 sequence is CSVQKEPGSPLHF. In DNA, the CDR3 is TGCAGCGTTCAAAAGGAACCAGGCTCACCCCTCCACTTT.

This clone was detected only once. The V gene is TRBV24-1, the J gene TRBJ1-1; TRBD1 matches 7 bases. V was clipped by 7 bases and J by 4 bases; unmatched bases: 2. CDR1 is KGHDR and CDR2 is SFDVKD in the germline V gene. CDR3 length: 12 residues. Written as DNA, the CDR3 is TGTGCCACCAGACAGGGGAGCACTGAAGCTTTCTTT. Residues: CATRQGSTEAFF.

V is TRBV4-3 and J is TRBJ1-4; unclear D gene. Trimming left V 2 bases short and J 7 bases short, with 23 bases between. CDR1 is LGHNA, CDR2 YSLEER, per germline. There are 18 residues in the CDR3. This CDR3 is CASSQSRGGFGGAEKLFF. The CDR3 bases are TGCGCCAGCAGCCAATCCAGAGGAGGGTTCGGTGGAGCTGAAAAACTGTTTTTT.

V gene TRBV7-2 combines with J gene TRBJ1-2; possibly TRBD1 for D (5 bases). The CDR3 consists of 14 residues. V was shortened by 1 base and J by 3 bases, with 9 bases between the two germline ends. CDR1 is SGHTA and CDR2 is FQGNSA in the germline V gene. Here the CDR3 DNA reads TGTGCCAGCAGCTTAGGGGGCGGGTACTATGGCTACACCTTC. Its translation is CASSLGGGYYGYTF.

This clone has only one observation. CDR3 region: CASRGQGTVNQPQHF. CDR3 DNA sequence: TGTGCCAGCAGGGGACAGGGAACCGTCAATCAGCCCCAGCATTTT. The chain links TRBV25-1 to TRBJ1-5, with 9 bases that match TRBD1. V shed 6 bases and J 3 bases; nucleotides not matched to a gene: 6. CDR3 length equals 15 residues. CDR1 MGHDK and CDR2 SYGVNS come from the germline V gene.

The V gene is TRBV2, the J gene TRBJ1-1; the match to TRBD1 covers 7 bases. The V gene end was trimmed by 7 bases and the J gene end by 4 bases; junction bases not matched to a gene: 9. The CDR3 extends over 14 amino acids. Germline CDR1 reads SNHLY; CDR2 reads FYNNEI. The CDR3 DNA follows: TGTGCCAGCATCCCGCAGGGGGGAAGCACTGAAGCTTTCTTT. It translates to CASIPQGGSTEAFF.

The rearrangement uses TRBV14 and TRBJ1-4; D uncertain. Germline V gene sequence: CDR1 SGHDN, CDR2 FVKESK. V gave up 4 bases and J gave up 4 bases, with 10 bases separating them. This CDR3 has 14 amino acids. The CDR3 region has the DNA TGTGCCAGCAGCCCGGACCGTTATAATGAAAAACTGTTTTTT. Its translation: CASSPDRYNEKLFF.